This TCR beta chain was documented in a study of cytomegalovirus exposure and HLA in healthy donors listed by TCRdb under 2017. Regarding the research as a whole: A later analysis indicated that the 120 validation repertoires were generated on the platform also employed for the approximately 700 repertoires of the first cohort. The study was designed to test whether signatures of past pathogen exposure could be identified by cataloging public T cell receptors. In addition to the first cohort of approximately 670 subjects, a separate validation cohort of 130 or so different subjects was used. To predict cytomegalovirus infection status, the study brought together high-throughput TCR immunosequencing, statistical association of individual TCRs with disease status, and machine learning.

The research as a whole found: Across donors, most TCR sequences were observed very rarely, whereas some public TCRs were present in many individuals. Three of the identified cytomegalovirus-associated TCR beta chains were confirmed in vitro to be specific for cytomegalovirus antigens. In the study, some 160 TCR beta chains were listed as associated with cytomegalovirus. The authors suggested that the approach could potentially be extended to other disease states and immunological phenotypes. In both the original and validation cohorts, the classifier was reported to diagnose cytomegalovirus status with high specificity and sensitivity. All 120 or so repertoires were used to score co-occurrence in the validation cohort in a later analysis, because that analysis had no HLA typing for the cohort. Of the cluster scores, 85% to 95% were above 0 in a later analysis, which found that TCRs clustered in the first cohort also tended to co-occur in the roughly 130 validation repertoires.

Regarding this clone: The antigen this receptor binds is unknown. Base qualities were left out, and no much larger clone turns up one base away.

Donors formed part of the validation cohort, which comprised 95 to 150 subjects and was distinct from the first cohort of under 800 subjects. In the germline V gene (reference sequence), CDR1 corresponds to LNHDA and CDR2 to SQIVND. Taken from cysteine to phenylalanine, the CDR3 has 15 residues. The retained sequence is limited to the CDR3, 45 bases, with the frame set at the first base. From V the trimming removes 3 bases and from J it removes 5 bases, while the gene matches leave 8 bases of the junction unaccounted for. Library generation was performed with the immunoSEQ multiplex PCR assay. The study's processing was this. To diagnose cytomegalovirus status from the catalog of TCR beta chain sequences, a statistical classification framework was built. The table was pulled from immuneACCESS by TCRdb, which kept in-frame rearrangements only. Such tables lose some clones; where checked, under half of the loss comes from unresolved V genes, and the rest has no known cause. V and J calls and clone size are copied from that table; D and trimming were computed from the DNA. For this sample the table gives 120,000 or so clones, of which roughly 90% were detected only once. The ten largest clones take up 1.5% to 2% of the sample.

The sequencing sample was made of PBMCs. This chain joins TRBV19 to TRBJ1-2; TRBD1 lines up with 8 middle nucleotides. The sequence derives from a woman aged 18-29 years in good health and CMV-seronegative. The CDR3 reads as follows: CASSMMGTGPYGYTF. DNA sequence: TGTGCCAGTAGTATGATGGGGACAGGACCATATGGCTACACCTTC.